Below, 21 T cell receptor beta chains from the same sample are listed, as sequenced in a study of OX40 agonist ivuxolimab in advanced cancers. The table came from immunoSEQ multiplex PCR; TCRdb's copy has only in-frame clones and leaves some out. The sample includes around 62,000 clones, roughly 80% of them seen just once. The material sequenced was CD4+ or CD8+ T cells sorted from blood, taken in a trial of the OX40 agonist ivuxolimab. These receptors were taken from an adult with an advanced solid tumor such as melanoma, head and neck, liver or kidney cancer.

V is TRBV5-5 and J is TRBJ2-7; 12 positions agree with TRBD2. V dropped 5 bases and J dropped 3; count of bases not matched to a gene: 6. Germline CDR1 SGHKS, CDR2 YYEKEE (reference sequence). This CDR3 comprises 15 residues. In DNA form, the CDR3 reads TGTGCCAGCAGTTTCGGACTAGCGGGAAACTACGAGCAGTACTTC. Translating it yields CASSFGLAGNYEQYF.

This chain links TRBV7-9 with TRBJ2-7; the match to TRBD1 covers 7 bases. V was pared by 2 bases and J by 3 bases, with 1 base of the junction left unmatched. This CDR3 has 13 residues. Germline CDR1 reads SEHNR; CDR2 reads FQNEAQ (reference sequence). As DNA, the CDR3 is TGTGCCAGCAGCTTACGACAGGGCTACGAGCAGTACTTC. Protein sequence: CASSLRQGYEQYF.

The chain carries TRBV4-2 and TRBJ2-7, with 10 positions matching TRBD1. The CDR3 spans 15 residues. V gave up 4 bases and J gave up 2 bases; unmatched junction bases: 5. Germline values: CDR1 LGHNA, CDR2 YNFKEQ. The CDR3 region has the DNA TGTGCCAGCAGCCTAGGACAGGGGGTAACCTACGAGCAGTACTTC. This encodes CASSLGQGVTYEQYF.

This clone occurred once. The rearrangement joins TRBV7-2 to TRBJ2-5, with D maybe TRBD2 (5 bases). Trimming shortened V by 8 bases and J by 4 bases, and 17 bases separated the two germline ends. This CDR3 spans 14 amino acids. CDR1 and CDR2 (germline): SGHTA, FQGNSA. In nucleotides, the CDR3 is TGTGCCAGCGGTACTAGTCAGCTCCCAGAGACCCAGTACTTC. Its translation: CASGTSQLPETQYF.

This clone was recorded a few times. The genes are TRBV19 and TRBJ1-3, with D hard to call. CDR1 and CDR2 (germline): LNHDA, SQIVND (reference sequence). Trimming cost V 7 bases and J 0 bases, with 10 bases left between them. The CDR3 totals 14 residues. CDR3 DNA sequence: TGTGCCAGTACCTCCGGGTCCTCTGGAAACACCATATATTTT. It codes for CASTSGSSGNTIYF.

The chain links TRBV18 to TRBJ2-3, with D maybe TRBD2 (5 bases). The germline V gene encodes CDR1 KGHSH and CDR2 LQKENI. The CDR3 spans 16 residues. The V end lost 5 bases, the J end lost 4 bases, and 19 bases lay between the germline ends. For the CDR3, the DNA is TGTGCCAGCTCAACGAAACTCCGGGGAGAGCCAGATACGCAGTATTTT. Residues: CASSTKLRGEPDTQYF.

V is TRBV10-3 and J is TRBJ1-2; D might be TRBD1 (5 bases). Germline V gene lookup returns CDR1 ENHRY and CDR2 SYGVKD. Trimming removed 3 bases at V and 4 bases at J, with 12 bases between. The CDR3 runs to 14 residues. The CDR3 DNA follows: TGTGCCATCAGTGATGGGGGTCCATCCTATGGCTACACCTTC. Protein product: CAISDGGPSYGYTF.

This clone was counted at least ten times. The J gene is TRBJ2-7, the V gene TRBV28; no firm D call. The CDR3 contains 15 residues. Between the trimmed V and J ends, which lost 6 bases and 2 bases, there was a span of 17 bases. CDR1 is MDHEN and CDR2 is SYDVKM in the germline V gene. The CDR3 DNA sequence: TGTGCCAGCAGCCTCTTTACCAGTAGAGCCTACGAGCAGTACTTC. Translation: CASSLFTSRAYEQYF.

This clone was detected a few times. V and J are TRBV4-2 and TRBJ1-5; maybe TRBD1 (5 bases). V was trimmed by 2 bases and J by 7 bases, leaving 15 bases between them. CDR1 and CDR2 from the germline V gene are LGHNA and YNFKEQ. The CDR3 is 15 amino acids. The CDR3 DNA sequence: TGTGCCAGCAGCCAAAACCGGGACCTGTGGCAGCCCCAGCATTTT. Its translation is CASSQNRDLWQPQHF.

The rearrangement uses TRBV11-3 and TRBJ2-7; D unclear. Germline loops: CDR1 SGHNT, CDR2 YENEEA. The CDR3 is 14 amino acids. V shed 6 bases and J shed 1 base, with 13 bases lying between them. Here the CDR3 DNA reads TGTGCCAGCAGAAGAGCTGGACGGTCCTACGAGCAGTACTTC. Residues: CASRRAGRSYEQYF.

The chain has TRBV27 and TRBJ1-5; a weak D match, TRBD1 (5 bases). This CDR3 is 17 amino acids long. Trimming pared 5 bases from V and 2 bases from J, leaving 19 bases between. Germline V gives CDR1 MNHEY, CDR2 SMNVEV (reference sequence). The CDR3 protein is CASSLRRGWGGNQPQHF. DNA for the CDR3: TGTGCCAGCAGTCTACGGAGGGGTTGGGGAGGCAATCAGCCCCAGCATTTT.

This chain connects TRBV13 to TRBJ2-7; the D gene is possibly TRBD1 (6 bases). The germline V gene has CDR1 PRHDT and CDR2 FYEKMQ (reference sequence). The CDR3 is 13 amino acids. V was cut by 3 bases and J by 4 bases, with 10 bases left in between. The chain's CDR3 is CASSLGAGYEQYF. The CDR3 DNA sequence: TGTGCCAGCAGCTTGGGGGCAGGGTACGAGCAGTACTTC.

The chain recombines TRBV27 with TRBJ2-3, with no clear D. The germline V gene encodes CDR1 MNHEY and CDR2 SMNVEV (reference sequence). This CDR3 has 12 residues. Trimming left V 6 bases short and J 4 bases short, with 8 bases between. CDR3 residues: CASRRASDTQYF. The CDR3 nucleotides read TGTGCCAGCAGAAGAGCCTCAGATACGCAGTATTTT.

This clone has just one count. The CDR3 DNA is TGTGCCAGTAGTCAGAGAAATTCCTACAATGAGCAGTTCTTC. Translated, it gives CASSQRNSYNEQFF. The rearrangement links TRBV19 to TRBJ2-1, with D unclear. The germline V and J ends were trimmed by 5 bases and 1 base, with 9 bases remaining between them. Germline values: CDR1 LNHDA, CDR2 SQIVND (reference sequence). CDR3 length: 14 amino acids.

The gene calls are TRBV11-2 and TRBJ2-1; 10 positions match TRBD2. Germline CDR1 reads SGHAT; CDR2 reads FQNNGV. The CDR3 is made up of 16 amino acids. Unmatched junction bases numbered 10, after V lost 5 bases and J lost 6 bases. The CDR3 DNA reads TGTGCCAGCAGCACACGTCCCTTAGCGGGGGGCAATGAGCAGTTCTTC. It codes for CASSTRPLAGGNEQFF.

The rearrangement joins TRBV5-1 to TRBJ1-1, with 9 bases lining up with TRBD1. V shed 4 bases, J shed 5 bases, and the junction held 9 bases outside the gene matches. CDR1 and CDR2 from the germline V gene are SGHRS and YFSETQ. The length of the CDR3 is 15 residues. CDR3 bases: TGCGCCAGCAGCCATGGGGGGACAGGGCAAACTGAAGCTTTCTTT. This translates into CASSHGGTGQTEAFF.

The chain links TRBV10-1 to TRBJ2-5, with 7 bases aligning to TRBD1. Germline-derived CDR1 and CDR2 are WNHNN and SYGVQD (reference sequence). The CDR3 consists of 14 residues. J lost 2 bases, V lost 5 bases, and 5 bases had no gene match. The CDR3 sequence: CASSSGTVQETQYF. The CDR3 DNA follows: TGCGCCAGCAGTTCCGGGACAGTGCAAGAGACCCAGTACTTC.

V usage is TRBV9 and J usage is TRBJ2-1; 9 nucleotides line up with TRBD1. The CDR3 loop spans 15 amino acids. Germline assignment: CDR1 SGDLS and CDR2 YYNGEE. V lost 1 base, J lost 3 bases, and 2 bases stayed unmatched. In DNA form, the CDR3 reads TGTGCCAGCAGCGTAACAGGGGGCGACTACAATGAGCAGTTCTTC. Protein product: CASSVTGGDYNEQFF.

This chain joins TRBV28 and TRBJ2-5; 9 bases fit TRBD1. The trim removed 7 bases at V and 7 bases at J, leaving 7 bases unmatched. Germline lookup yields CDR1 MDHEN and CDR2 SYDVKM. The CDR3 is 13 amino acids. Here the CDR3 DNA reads TGTGCCAGCAAAACAGGGGGCGTAGGGACCCAGTACTTC. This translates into CASKTGGVGTQYF.

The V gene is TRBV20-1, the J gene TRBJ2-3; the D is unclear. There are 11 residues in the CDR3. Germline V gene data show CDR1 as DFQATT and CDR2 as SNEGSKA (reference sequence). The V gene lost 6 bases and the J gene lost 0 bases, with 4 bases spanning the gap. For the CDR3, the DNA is TGCAGTGCCCTTAGCACAGATACGCAGTATTTT. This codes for CSALSTDTQYF.

DNA for the CDR3: TGTGCCAGCACTAACAGCGGAAACACCATATATTTT. It is translated as CASTNSGNTIYF. V gene TRBV6-6 combines with J gene TRBJ1-3, with D uncertain. The germline CDR1 and CDR2 sequences are MNHNY and SVGAGI (reference sequence). V dropped 7 bases and J dropped 4 bases, with 8 bases sitting between them. The CDR3 contains 12 residues.